The 23 T cell receptor beta chains below all came from one sample that was sequenced in a study of T-cell reconstitution after alpha-beta-depleted transplantation in children. Unique molecular identifiers were incorporated during preparation of the TCRbeta library. TCRdb ran MiXCR on the PCR reads and lists one entry per CDR3 protein. Seen here are 45,000 or so distinct CDR3 sequences, 52% observed once, and the top ten hold around two fifths. The source material was peripheral blood, sampled before TCRalphabeta/CD19-depleted stem cell transplant. Every receptor here comes from a boy under two years old with SCID, due to receive a stem cell transplant.

This rearrangement joins TRBV4-1 to TRBJ2-5; the D is unclear. With 5 bases removed from V and 9 bases from J, the gap between germline ends came to 13 bases. The CDR3 is 12 residues long. Germline lookup yields CDR1 MGHRA and CDR2 YSYEKL. The CDR3 sequence is CASSDWGRAQYF. In DNA, the CDR3 is TGCGCCAGCAGCGATTGGGGTCGGGCCCAGTACTTC.

The chain carries TRBV5-5 and TRBJ1-1; D not resolved. Germline CDR1 SGHKS, CDR2 YYEKEE (reference sequence). The CDR3 loop spans 13 amino acids. V shed 4 bases and J shed 5 bases, with 12 bases lying between them. The CDR3 DNA reads as TGTGCCAGCAGCCATAAGAGCCCGACTGAAGCTTTCTTT. It codes for CASSHKSPTEAFF.

The CDR3 sequence: CASSSRDFGANVLTF. CDR3 sequence (DNA): TGTGCCAGCAGCTCCAGGGATTTCGGGGCCAACGTCCTGACTTTC. The chain is built from TRBV6-1 and TRBJ2-6, with D maybe TRBD1 (5 bases). The CDR3 is 15 residues long. Germline assignment: CDR1 MNHNS and CDR2 SASEGT. Trimming took off 6 bases at V and 4 bases at J, with 13 bases between the two ends.

The chain links TRBV20-1 to TRBJ2-7, with 12 nucleotides matching TRBD1. The CDR3 totals 13 residues. The junction had 4 bases not matched to a gene; V was cut back by 5 bases and J by 5 bases. Per germline, CDR1 DFQATT and CDR2 SNEGSKA (reference sequence). CDR3 in DNA: TGCAGTGCTGCACGGGACAGGGGGCACGAGCAGTACTTC. Its translation: CSAARDRGHEQYF.

This clonotype came up a few times. This chain uses TRBV5-1 with TRBJ2-7; D gene unclear. Trimming removed 3 bases from V and 4 bases from J, with 14 bases in between. This CDR3 spans 14 amino acids. The germline V gene encodes CDR1 SGHRS and CDR2 YFSETQ. The CDR3 DNA sequence: TGCGCCAGCAGCTCGGACCGCCGTGATTACGAGCAGTACTTC. As protein: CASSSDRRDYEQYF.

The rearrangement uses TRBV5-6 and TRBJ1-1; D unclear. There are 16 residues in the CDR3. Germline assignment: CDR1 SGHDT and CDR2 YYEEEE. Trimming shortened V by 4 bases and J by 7 bases, and 23 bases separated the two germline ends. The CDR3 bases are TGTGCCAGCAGCACCTCCGAAAGCTCTTTCTTCCTTGAAGCTTTCTTT. Protein sequence: CASSTSESSFFLEAFF.

V is TRBV5-5 and J is TRBJ2-7; TRBD1 is a possible D gene (6 bases). The CDR3 sequence is 17 residues long. Trimming stripped 0 bases from V and 3 bases from J, with 19 bases between. Germline assignment: CDR1 SGHKS and CDR2 YYEKEE (reference sequence). CDR3 in amino acids: CASSLAGEPLYYYEQYF. In DNA, the CDR3 is TGTGCCAGCAGCTTGGCAGGGGAGCCCCTCTACTACTACGAGCAGTACTTC.

The table lists this clonotype with many counts. This chain connects TRBV20-1 to TRBJ2-5; TRBD2 aligns across 7 bases. CDR3 length: 13 amino acids. Germline lookup yields CDR1 DFQATT and CDR2 SNEGSKA (reference sequence). The V segment lost 0 bases and the J segment 7 bases; nucleotides outside the gene matches: 5. CDR3 DNA: TGCAGTGCTAGAGATGGGACTATTGGGACCCAGTACTTC. Protein product: CSARDGTIGTQYF.

V and J are TRBV5-4 and TRBJ2-3; D is possibly TRBD1 or TRBD2 (5 bases each). The CDR3 totals 13 residues. Looked up from germline, CDR1 is SGHNT and CDR2 is YYREEE (reference sequence). Trimming stripped 4 bases from V and 0 bases from J, with 6 bases between. The CDR3 region is CASSRDSTDTQYF. In DNA, the CDR3 is TGTGCCAGCAGCCGGGACAGCACAGATACGCAGTATTTT.

The chain employs TRBV6-4 and TRBJ2-1, with TRBD2 matching over 10 bases. J was trimmed by 9 bases and V by 8 bases; bases with no gene match: 10. The CDR3 sequence is 14 residues long. Per the germline V gene, CDR1 is MRHNA and CDR2 is SNTAGT. CDR3 sequence (DNA): TGTGCCAGCTCGCCGAGCGGGGGGGCCTTTGAGCAGTTCTTC. Its translation is CASSPSGGAFEQFF.

This clonotype occurred a few times. V and J are TRBV6-1 and TRBJ2-3; 7 bases line up with TRBD2. Losses at the gene ends were 6 bases for V and 0 bases for J; bases not matched to a gene: 6. The CDR3 is 15 residues long. CDR1 and CDR2 (germline): MNHNS, SASEGT. As DNA, the CDR3 is TGTGCCAGCAGGGTTAGCGGGCGTAGCACAGATACGCAGTATTTT. This translates into CASRVSGRSTDTQYF.

This clonotype was picked up a small number of times. The chain uses TRBV29-1 and TRBJ2-7; D gene uncertain. The CDR3 is 13 amino acids. CDR1 SQVTM and CDR2 ANQGSEA come from the germline V gene. The V end was cut by 0 bases, the J end by 3 bases, with 9 bases between. CDR3 bases: TGCAGCGTTGAAGATGGCCCGGTCTACGAGCAGTACTTC. Translated, it gives CSVEDGPVYEQYF.

The chain has TRBV19 and TRBJ2-5; possibly TRBD2 for D (5 bases). V shed 0 bases and J shed 5 bases, with 19 bases lying between them. Germline CDR1 LNHDA, CDR2 SQIVND (reference sequence). The CDR3 consists of 17 residues. CDR3 in DNA: TGTGCCAGTAGTATAGATCTTGCGACTAACCGTGGGGAGACCCAGTACTTC. The encoded protein is CASSIDLATNRGETQYF. Filled out from reference TRBV19 and TRBJ2-5, the complete variable domain reads DGGITQSPKYLFRKEGQNVTLSCEQNLNHDAMYWYRQDPGQGLRLIYYSQIVNDFQKGDIAEGYSVSREKKESFPLTVTSAQKNPTAFYLCASSIDLATNRGETQYFGPGTRLLVL.

This clonotype was picked up a small number of times. The chain combines TRBV4-2 with TRBJ2-1, with D possibly matching TRBD1 (6 bases). CDR3 size: 15 residues. Germline V lookup: CDR1 LGHNA, CDR2 YNFKEQ. V lost 1 base and J 5 bases, leaving 12 bases between the germline ends. The chain's CDR3 is CASSQGQGTHNEQFF. CDR3 nucleotide sequence: TGTGCCAGCAGCCAAGGGCAGGGGACCCACAATGAGCAGTTCTTC.

CDR3 bases: TGCAGTGCTGGGAGGGGGGGCGGCTACGAGCAGTACTTC. The encoded protein is CSAGRGGGYEQYF. J is TRBJ2-7 and V is TRBV20-1, with a tentative D call TRBD2 (7 bases). The length of the CDR3 is 13 residues. Per the germline V gene, CDR1 is DFQATT and CDR2 is SNEGSKA (reference sequence). V shed 5 bases and J shed 3 bases, with 14 bases lying between them.

This clonotype was seen just once. The chain joins TRBV7-6 to TRBJ1-4; TRBD1 is a possible D gene (6 bases). CDR3 length: 16 amino acids. Germline values: CDR1 SGHVS, CDR2 FNYEAQ. The V gene lost 5 bases and the J gene lost 0 bases, with 13 bases spanning the gap. The CDR3 nucleotides are TGTGCCAGCAGCGCAGGGGTCCCAGCAACTAATGAAAAACTGTTTTTT. Amino acid sequence: CASSAGVPATNEKLFF.

There are a few counts of this clonotype. V and J are TRBV5-1 and TRBJ2-7; tentative D call: TRBD1 (5 bases). V lost 5 bases and J lost 1, with 13 bases in between. The CDR3 spans 14 residues. Germline V lookup: CDR1 SGHRS, CDR2 YFSETQ. CDR3 residues: CASSGTQGSYEQYF. The CDR3 region has the DNA TGCGCCAGCAGTGGAACCCAGGGATCCTACGAGCAGTACTTC.

This clonotype came up a few times. An end of the junction differs from the germline gene, which may be a read error. V gene TRBV7-7 combines with J gene TRBJ2-2; a weak D match, TRBD1 (6 bases). There are 14 residues in the CDR3. CDR1 SSHAT and CDR2 FNYEAQ come from the germline V gene (reference sequence). The CDR3 sequence: CASSLGQRTGELFF. CDR3 in DNA: TGTGCTAGCAGCTTAGGACAGAGGACCGGGGAGCTGTTTTTT.

A few counts support this clonotype. The chain links TRBV12-3 or TRBV12-4 to TRBJ2-3; D tentatively reads TRBD1 or TRBD2 (5 bases each). This CDR3 has 14 amino acids. Trimming removed 5 bases at V and 4 bases at J, with 13 bases between. The CDR3 DNA is TGTGCCAGCAGTCGTATGCAGGGAGCAGATACGCAGTATTTT. Translation gives CASSRMQGADTQYF.

This rearrangement joins TRBV6-5 to TRBJ1-3; D may be TRBD1 (5 bases). The germline V and J ends were trimmed by 0 bases and 4 bases, with 13 bases remaining between them. Germline CDR1 reads MNHEY; CDR2 reads SVGAGI. The CDR3 is made up of 16 amino acids. The CDR3 protein is CASSYSLGEAGNTIYF. As DNA, the CDR3 is TGTGCCAGCAGTTACTCGTTAGGGGAGGCGGGAAACACCATATATTTT.

The CDR3 spells CAAGLAGRSNTGELFF. The CDR3 region has the DNA TGTGCCGCCGGACTAGCGGGAAGATCGAACACCGGGGAGCTGTTTTTT. The V gene is TRBV6-1, the J gene TRBJ2-2; TRBD2 matches at 12 bases. With V trimmed by 11 bases and J by 0 bases, 7 bases remained unmatched. The CDR3 runs to 16 residues. Looked up from germline, CDR1 is MNHNS and CDR2 is SASEGT.

V gene TRBV19 combines with J gene TRBJ1-1; 7 bases agree with TRBD1. V dropped 11 bases and J dropped 1; count of bases not matched to a gene: 7. The CDR3 has 13 residues. CDR1 LNHDA and CDR2 SQIVND come from the germline V gene (reference sequence). The CDR3 nucleotides are TGTGCCGCCAGACAGGGCGCGAACACTGAAGCTTTCTTT. This gives the protein CAARQGANTEAFF.

V usage is TRBV5-1 and J usage is TRBJ2-7; TRBD2 matches at 7 bases. The trim removed 3 bases at V and 2 bases at J, leaving 14 bases unmatched. The CDR3 contains 17 residues. Germline-derived CDR1 and CDR2 are SGHRS and YFSETQ. CDR3 residues: CASSSQGWQRGTYEQYF. In nucleotides, the CDR3 is TGCGCCAGCAGCTCCCAGGGTTGGCAGCGGGGCACCTACGAGCAGTACTTC.